Each of the 29 T cell receptor beta chains below was sequenced from the same sample in a study of cytomegalovirus exposure and HLA in healthy donors. Primers: 60 Vbeta forward and 13 Jbeta reverse. Clones were sequenced by immunoSEQ multiplex PCR, and TCRdb holds only the in-frame ones, with some missing. The sample contains more than 35,000 clones, approximately 70% of which appear only once. The specimen sequenced was PBMCs. These receptors all come from a middle-aged man in good health and CMV-seronegative.

This clone has more than one count but fewer than ten. The chain uses TRBV6-1 and TRBJ1-1; D may be TRBD1 (6 bases). V was cut by 4 bases and J by 2 bases, with 11 bases left in between. This CDR3 spans 14 amino acids. The germline V gene encodes CDR1 MNHNS and CDR2 SASEGT. The CDR3: CASSATRGNTEAFF. The CDR3, as DNA: TGTGCCAGCAGTGCCACCAGGGGAAACACTGAAGCTTTCTTT.

The chain is built from TRBV6-5 and TRBJ1-2; maybe TRBD1 (5 bases). With 5 bases removed from V and 4 bases from J, the gap between germline ends came to 14 bases. The length of the CDR3 is 14 residues. CDR1 and CDR2 from the germline V gene are MNHEY and SVGAGI. As DNA, the CDR3 is TGTGCCAGCAGTGACGACAGCATGCGCTATGGCTACACCTTC. It codes for CASSDDSMRYGYTF.

This clone has more than one count but fewer than ten. This sequence joins TRBV28 and TRBJ1-5; no reliable D call. Per the germline V gene, CDR1 is MDHEN and CDR2 is SYDVKM. This CDR3 region has 14 residues. With 5 bases removed from V and 1 base from J, the gap between germline ends came to 9 bases. CDR3 sequence reads: CASSRENSNQPQHF. DNA of the CDR3: TGTGCCAGCAGTCGAGAGAACAGCAATCAGCCCCAGCATTTT.

The V and J genes are TRBV6-5 and TRBJ2-7; 7 bases match TRBD1. This CDR3 comprises 15 residues. Unmatched junction bases numbered 12, after V lost 6 bases and J lost 4 bases. The germline V gene has CDR1 MNHEY and CDR2 SVGAGI. Here the CDR3 DNA reads TGTGCCAGCAGCCTCCACCGACAGGGCCCGTACGAGCAGTACTTC. It is translated as CASSLHRQGPYEQYF.

This clone was detected only once. The chain employs TRBV14 and TRBJ2-5; 8 positions match TRBD2. From germline, CDR1 is SGHDN and CDR2 FVKESK. After removal of 0 bases from V and 7 bases from J, the junction contained 10 bases not matched to a gene. The CDR3 is 16 amino acids. CDR3 protein: CASSQDPGGGYRTQYF. Here the CDR3 DNA reads TGTGCCAGCAGCCAAGATCCCGGCGGGGGGTATCGGACCCAGTACTTC.

The rearrangement uses TRBV4-1 and TRBJ2-7, with 7 bases matching TRBD1. V lost 0 bases to trimming and J lost 0 bases; unmatched junction nucleotides: 2. This CDR3 is built from 15 residues. Germline V CDR1 and CDR2: MGHRA, YSYEKL. The DNA for the CDR3 is TGCGCCAGCAGCCAAGACGACAGGGACTCCTACGAGCAGTACTTC. This sequence encodes CASSQDDRDSYEQYF.

V and J are TRBV6-5 and TRBJ1-4, with 7 bases fitting TRBD1. Germline CDR1 is MNHEY and CDR2 is SVGAGI. The CDR3 has 14 residues. Losses at the gene ends were 5 bases for V and 8 bases for J; bases not matched to a gene: 8. CDR3 bases: TGTGCCAGCAGTCCCCTTACGACAGGGGAAAAACTGTTTTTT. Translating it yields CASSPLTTGEKLFF.

The chain employs TRBV11-3 and TRBJ2-7; D remains ambiguous. Looked up from germline, CDR1 is SGHNT and CDR2 is YENEEA. V lost 8 bases and J 3 bases, leaving 11 bases between the germline ends. The CDR3 covers 12 residues. In nucleotides, the CDR3 is TGTGCCAGCGGTCAGGTAAACTACGAGCAGTACTTC. Protein: CASGQVNYEQYF. Drawing the rest from reference TRBV11-3 and TRBJ2-7, the complete variable domain is EAGVVQSPRYKIIEKKQPVAFWCNPISGHNTLYWYLQNLGQGPELLIRYENEEAVDDSQLPKDRFSAERLKGVDSTLKIQPAELGDSAVYLCASGQVNYEQYFGPGTRLTVT.

The CDR3 region is CSVAGQGDPYEQYF. The DNA of the CDR3 is TGCAGCGTTGCGGGACAGGGGGACCCCTACGAGCAGTACTTC. The genes are TRBV29-1 and TRBJ2-7, with 11 nucleotides matching TRBD1. The length of the CDR3 is 14 residues. The germline CDR1 and CDR2 sequences are SQVTM and ANQGSEA. V lost 4 bases, J lost 2 bases, and 4 bases stayed unmatched.

J is TRBJ2-2 and V is TRBV19, with D unresolved. This CDR3 is 13 amino acids long. Germline V gene lookup returns CDR1 LNHDA and CDR2 SQIVND (reference sequence). Trimming took 7 bases from V and 3 from J, leaving 9 bases between them. CDR3 DNA sequence: TGTGCCAGTAAGCTTATCGACACCGGGGAGCTGTTTTTT. Translated: CASKLIDTGELFF. Together with reference TRBV19 and TRBJ2-2, the CDR3 gives the full variable domain: DGGITQSPKYLFRKEGQNVTLSCEQNLNHDAMYWYRQDPGQGLRLIYYSQIVNDFQKGDIAEGYSVSREKKESFPLTVTSAQKNPTAFYLCASKLIDTGELFFGEGSRLTVL.

This chain uses TRBV30 with TRBJ1-1; D remains ambiguous. V shed 0 bases and J shed 4 bases, with 12 bases lying between them. Germline CDR1 GTSNPN, CDR2 SVGIG (reference sequence). The CDR3 has 14 amino acids. The CDR3 sequence is CAWSVRAGSTEAFF. DNA of the CDR3: TGTGCCTGGAGTGTACGTGCGGGTAGCACTGAAGCTTTCTTT.

The chain has TRBV20-1 and TRBJ1-2; TRBD1 matches at 7 bases. V was clipped by 6 bases and J by 10 bases; unmatched bases: 8. Per the germline V gene, CDR1 is DFQATT and CDR2 is SNEGSKA (reference sequence). The CDR3 runs to 11 residues. The CDR3 loop reads CSARDSRDYTF. The CDR3 bases are TGCAGTGCAAGGGACAGCCGGGACTACACCTTC.

This clone was seen a handful of times. The V gene is TRBV18, the J gene TRBJ2-1; the match to TRBD2 covers 13 bases. The CDR3 is 16 amino acids. J gave up 5 bases and V 3 bases, and 4 bases lay outside the gene matches. CDR1 KGHSH and CDR2 LQKENI come from the germline V gene. CDR3: CASSPGLAGTHNEQFF. The CDR3 DNA sequence: TGTGCCAGCTCACCGGGACTAGCGGGGACCCACAATGAGCAGTTCTTC.

The chain uses TRBV4-1 and TRBJ1-3; 7 bases match TRBD1. CDR1 is MGHRA and CDR2 is YSYEKL in the germline V gene. CDR3 length: 15 amino acids. V lost 0 bases, J lost 2 bases, and 1 base stayed unmatched. The CDR3 DNA follows: TGCGCCAGCAGCCAAGAAGGGACAGCTGGAAACACCATATATTTT. It translates to CASSQEGTAGNTIYF.

This rearrangement joins TRBV29-1 to TRBJ2-3; 8 nucleotides line up with TRBD1. Germline CDR1 is SQVTM and CDR2 is ANQGSEA. The CDR3 extends over 14 amino acids. The junction had 6 bases not matched to a gene; V was cut back by 5 bases and J by 2 bases. The CDR3 is CSVPRTGFTDTQYF. CDR3 nucleotide sequence: TGCAGCGTTCCCCGGACAGGGTTCACAGATACGCAGTATTTT.

The J gene is TRBJ2-1, the V gene TRBV4-3; 9 bases are shared with TRBD2. The CDR3 runs to 16 residues. Losses at the gene ends were 0 bases for V and 6 bases for J; bases not matched to a gene: 6. CDR1 and CDR2 (germline): LGHNA, YSLEER. The DNA of the CDR3 is TGCGCCAGCAGCCAAGATCCCCAGCGGGGGGCCAATGAGCAGTTCTTC. It codes for CASSQDPQRGANEQFF.

This clone was found a few times. The chain has TRBV11-2 and TRBJ2-1; 9 bases are shared with TRBD2. Germline assignment: CDR1 SGHAT and CDR2 FQNNGV. The CDR3 extends over 15 amino acids. Trimming removed 0 bases from V and 9 bases from J; junction bases left unmatched: 6. CDR3 residues: CASSLDGGGVSEQFF. The CDR3 DNA reads TGTGCCAGCAGCTTAGATGGCGGGGGGGTAAGTGAGCAGTTCTTC. Together with reference TRBV11-2 and TRBJ2-1, the CDR3 gives the full variable domain: EAGVAQSPRYKIIEKRQSVAFWCNPISGHATLYWYQQILGQGPKLLIQFQNNGVVDDSQLPKDRFSAERLKGVDSTLKIQPAKLEDSAVYLCASSLDGGGVSEQFFGPGTRLTVL.

To note about this clone: This CDR3 fails to terminate in the conserved phenylalanine or tryptophan, so it likely reflects a read error. It is unclear where the CDR3 begins or ends on the DNA, so no DNA is shown, and the CDR3 is as TCRdb lists it. V usage is TRBV10-3 and J usage is TRBJ1-2. Germline CDR1 is ENHRY and CDR2 is SYGVKD. With termini counted, the CDR3 has 13 amino acids. The CDR3 here is CAISEGSGIIPQV.

V is TRBV7-6 and J is TRBJ2-7; tentatively, D is TRBD2 (7 bases). CDR1 and CDR2 from the germline V gene are SGHVS and FNYEAQ. The CDR3 length is 15 residues. Trimming shortened V by 0 bases and J by 4 bases, and 13 bases separated the two germline ends. The CDR3 nucleotides are TGTGCCAGCAGCTTAGCCGGGGGGCTCGAATACGAGCAGTACTTC. Translating it yields CASSLAGGLEYEQYF.

The chain carries TRBV5-1 and TRBJ2-2; 7 nucleotides agree with TRBD1. The CDR3 covers 14 residues. CDR1 and CDR2 from the germline V gene are SGHRS and YFSETQ. Losses at the gene ends were 4 bases for V and 9 bases for J; bases not matched to a gene: 9. CDR3: CASSGTGAYRELFF. The CDR3 nucleotides are TGCGCCAGCAGCGGTACAGGGGCCTACCGGGAGCTGTTTTTT.

This clone was counted only a few times. This chain connects TRBV15 to TRBJ1-5; D may be TRBD1 (5 bases). Germline CDR1 is LNHNV and CDR2 is YYDKDF (reference sequence). Trimming removed 3 bases from V and 3 bases from J, with 9 bases in between. CDR3 length: 14 amino acids. Here the CDR3 DNA reads TGTGCCACCAGCAGTGACAGTCTCAATCAGCCCCAGCATTTT. Translation: CATSSDSLNQPQHF. The full variable domain, rest sourced from reference TRBV15 and TRBJ1-5, is DAMVIQNPRYQVTQFGKPVTLSCSQTLNHNVMYWYQQKSSQAPKLLFHYYDKDFNNEADTPDNFQSRRPNTSFCFLDIRSPGLGDTAMYLCATSSDSLNQPQHFGDGTRLSIL.

The chain's CDR3 is CASSKAGTGGFGYTF. Here the CDR3 DNA reads TGCGCCAGCAGCAAGGCCGGGACAGGGGGCTTTGGCTACACCTTC. The chain employs TRBV5-1 and TRBJ1-2, with TRBD1 matching over 12 bases. After removal of 4 bases from V and 7 bases from J, the junction contained 8 bases not matched to a gene. Germline-derived CDR1 and CDR2 are SGHRS and YFSETQ. This CDR3 region has 15 residues.

V is TRBV5-4 and J is TRBJ2-1; D is perhaps TRBD2 (6 bases). The V gene's germline CDR1 is SGHNT and CDR2 YYREEE (reference sequence). The CDR3 is 18 residues long. V lost 2 bases and J lost 1, with 19 bases in between. DNA of the CDR3: TGTGCCAGCAGCTTTCCTGCGGGGAAGGATAGGTCCTACAATGAGCAGTTCTTC. It specifies CASSFPAGKDRSYNEQFF. Full variable domain (remainder filled in from reference TRBV5-4 and TRBJ2-1): ETGVTQSPTHLIKTRGQQVTLRCSSQSGHNTVSWYQQALGQGPQFIFQYYREEENGRGNFPPRFSGLQFPNYSSELNVNALELDDSALYLCASSFPAGKDRSYNEQFFGPGTRLTVL.

This clone turned up a few times. The chain carries TRBV30 and TRBJ1-4, with D possibly matching TRBD1 (5 bases). This CDR3 spans 14 amino acids. V was trimmed by 2 bases and J by 5 bases, leaving 12 bases between them. Germline V gene sequence: CDR1 GTSNPN, CDR2 SVGIG (reference sequence). CDR3 bases: TGTGCCTGGAGTCCCCCAGGGAGGAATGAAAAACTGTTTTTT. Residues: CAWSPPGRNEKLFF.

J is TRBJ1-3 and V is TRBV4-1; the match to TRBD1 covers 7 bases. This CDR3 has 18 residues. With V trimmed by 2 bases and J by 0 bases, 10 bases remained unmatched. Germline V gene sequence: CDR1 MGHRA, CDR2 YSYEKL. The CDR3: CASSQNSGTVSSGNTIYF. As DNA, the CDR3 is TGCGCCAGCAGCCAAAACTCCGGGACAGTGAGCTCTGGAAACACCATATATTTT.

This clone was counted a few times. The rearrangement joins TRBV4-3 to TRBJ1-2, with D tentatively TRBD1 (6 bases). In germline, CDR1 is LGHNA, CDR2 YSLEER. V was clipped by 0 bases and J by 4 bases, with 15 bases between them. The CDR3 covers 16 residues. CDR3 DNA sequence: TGCGCCAGCAGCCAAGATTGGGGCAGGGGCGTCTATGGCTACACCTTC. It specifies CASSQDWGRGVYGYTF.

The chain links TRBV28 to TRBJ1-4, with 7 bases lining up with TRBD1. With V trimmed by 6 bases and J by 0 bases, 10 bases remained unmatched. Germline CDR1 is MDHEN and CDR2 is SYDVKM. This CDR3 is built from 17 residues. The CDR3 region has the DNA TGTGCCAGCAGCACCATTTCCCAGGGGGCAACTAATGAAAAACTGTTTTTT. This sequence encodes CASSTISQGATNEKLFF.

This chain links TRBV25-1 with TRBJ1-5, with a possible D match to TRBD1 (6 bases). Trimming took off 6 bases at V and 1 base at J, with 13 bases between the two ends. Germline CDR1 MGHDK, CDR2 SYGVNS. This CDR3 is 15 amino acids long. The CDR3 region has the DNA TGTGCCAGCAGCCAAACAGGGATGAGCAATCAGCCCCAGCATTTT. Protein product: CASSQTGMSNQPQHF.

The chain carries TRBV6-5 and TRBJ1-6; 9 nucleotides match TRBD1. V gave up 8 bases and J gave up 10 bases; unmatched junction bases: 9. The germline V gene encodes CDR1 MNHEY and CDR2 SVGAGI. This CDR3 has 14 amino acids. The CDR3 region is CASCKTGGRSPLHF. In nucleotides, the CDR3 is TGTGCCAGCTGCAAAACAGGGGGCCGATCACCCCTCCACTTT.